This TCR beta chain derives from a study of shared clonotypes between healthy human individuals. Per sorted-subset replicate PCR, input was approximately 200 ng DNA, representing some 30,000 T cell genomes. The protocol was immunoSEQ multiplex PCR, while the TCRdb copy is restricted to in-frame clones and leaves out a portion. The sample has around 340,000 clones, roughly 70% seen once. Ten or more counts support this clone. The receptor was derived from a man aged 25-45 years in good health. Sequencing input: memory CD4+ T cells sorted from blood. Subset of the sample: CD45RA-negative fraction.

This CDR3 is CASSPGLAGDSETQYF. CDR3 nucleotides: TGTGCCAGCAGCCCCGGACTAGCGGGAGATTCTGAGACCCAGTACTTC. The chain uses TRBV5-5 and TRBJ2-5; 13 bases line up with TRBD2. Trimming at V came to 4 bases and at J to 5 bases, leaving 8 bases not matched to a gene. Germline-derived CDR1 and CDR2 are SGHKS and YYEKEE (reference sequence). The CDR3 length is 16 residues.